This is a list of T cell receptor beta chains from one sample in a study of blood T cell repertoires in COVID-19. Assay: immunoSEQ multiplex PCR; the TCRdb copy retains only in-frame clones and omits some. The sample carries about 280,000 clones, 89% recorded once. Sequencing used peripheral blood. These receptor sequences come from a woman in her thirties or forties who had recovered from COVID-19. Each CDR3 is given with its conserved first and last residue. Fields, in order: clone size, D gene, V gene, J gene, CDR3 DNA, CDR3 protein. The D gene is left open where the match is weak. Not every row has a clone size; where given, it reads once, few, many or a size class.

>once|-|TRBV14|TRBJ1-4
TGTGCCAGCAGCCGAGGAGCTACTGAAAAACTGTTTTTT
CASSRGATEKLFF
>-|TRBD2|TRBV27|TRBJ2-1
TGTGCCAGCTCAGATGGGACTAGCGCCTACAATGAGCAGTTCTTC
CASSDGTSAYNEQFF
>-|TRBD1|TRBV7-8|TRBJ2-2
TGTGCCAGCAGCCCGAGGACGACAGGGGCCGACACCGGGGAGCTGTTTTTT
CASSPRTTGADTGELFF
>-|-|TRBV6-1|TRBJ1-2
TGTGCCAGCAGTGGGGGACATACCTCTCGCCCCTATGGCTACACCTTC
CASSGGHTSRPYGYTF
>once|-|TRBV30|TRBJ2-2
TGTGCCTGGAGCGGAGGGGGGGAGCTGTTTTTT
CAWSGGGELFF
>-|-|TRBV6-5|TRBJ1-4
TGTGCCAGCAAAATAACAGTGGGGAGTGAAAAACTGTTTTTT
CASKITVGSEKLFF
>-|-|TRBV10-1|TRBJ2-7
TGCGCCAGCAGTGAGAGGTGGACAAAAACCTACGAGCAGTACTTC
CASSERWTKTYEQYF
>-|TRBD2|TRBV28|TRBJ2-7
TGTGCCAGCGGGGAAAGCGGGACCTTGCGGGAGCAGTACTTC
CASGESGTLREQYF
>-|TRBD2|TRBV30|TRBJ2-3
TGTGCCTGGAGTGGCGGGAGGGCAGATACGCAGTATTTT
CAWSGGRADTQYF
>-|TRBD1|TRBV6-5|TRBJ1-4
TGTGCCAGCAGGGGACAGGGTTGGAATGAAAAACTGTTTTTT
CASRGQGWNEKLFF
>-|-|TRBV4-2|TRBJ1-2
TGTGCCAGCAGCCAAGAGACCCGGGACTCTCGAGCGGGTGGCTACACCTTC
CASSQETRDSRAGGYTF
>-|-|TRBV9|TRBJ1-1
TGTGCCAGCAGCCCGCGACAGATGAACACTGAAGCTTTCTTT
CASSPRQMNTEAFF
>-|TRBD1|TRBV12-3/TRBV12-4|TRBJ1-2
TGTGCCAGCAGCCTGACAGGGCTCTATGGCTACACCTTC
CASSLTGLYGYTF
>once|-|TRBV29-1|TRBJ2-3
TGCAGCGGTTCGAGACAGGACACAGATACGCAGTATTTT
CSGSRQDTDTQYF
>once|TRBD1|TRBV2|TRBJ2-4
TGTGCCTCGAGGGACAGTTCACTTTTAGCCAAAAACATTCAGTACTTC
CASRDSSLLAKNIQYF
>-|TRBD2|TRBV27|TRBJ2-7
TGTGCCAGCAGTCTCCGACGCGGGGGGTCCTCCTACGAGCAGTACTTC
CASSLRRGGSSYEQYF
>-|TRBD1|TRBV18|TRBJ1-5
TGTGCCAGCTCACAACAGGGGCCCAATCAGCCCCAGCATTTT
CASSQQGPNQPQHF
>-|-|TRBV27|TRBJ2-5
TGTGCCAGCAGCCGCGGGACAGAAGAGACCCAGTACTTC
CASSRGTEETQYF
>-|TRBD2|TRBV4-2|TRBJ2-3
TGTGCCAGCGGAATGGGGGGAGGGTACACAGATACGCAGTATTTT
CASGMGGGYTDTQYF
>-|-|TRBV7-2|TRBJ2-2
TGTGCCAGCCCCGGGTGGGCAGGGACGAACACCGGGGAGCTGTTTTTT
CASPGWAGTNTGELFF
>-|-|TRBV10-2|TRBJ1-5
TGCGCCAGCAGGTCGGGGATGAATCAGCCCCAGCATTTT
CASRSGMNQPQHF
>-|-|TRBV12-3/TRBV12-4|TRBJ1-5
TGTGCCAGCAGAGGGGAGGGCAATCAGCCCCAGCATTTT
CASRGEGNQPQHF
>-|-|TRBV29-1|TRBJ2-3
TGCAGCGTTGAACCCGCTAGCCCCACAGATACGCAGTATTTT
CSVEPASPTDTQYF
>once|-|TRBV19|TRBJ1-3
TGTGCCAGTAAGAGACACACAATCTCTGGAAACACCATATATTTT
CASKRHTISGNTIYF
>-|-|TRBV28|TRBJ1-2
TGTGCCAGCAGTGAGAGTTTATATGGCTACACCTTC
CASSESLYGYTF
>-|TRBD2|TRBV19|TRBJ2-1
TGTGCCAGTAGTCGTCGACTAGCGGGAAAGGACAATGAGCAGTTCTTC
CASSRRLAGKDNEQFF
>-|TRBD1|TRBV27|TRBJ2-7
TGTGCCAGCGCCCTCGGACAGGGGGCTTGGGGCTACGAGCAGTACTTC
CASALGQGAWGYEQYF
>-|TRBD1|TRBV27|TRBJ1-5
TGTGCCAGCAGTCCGGGGACAGGAGGAAATCAGCCCCAGCATTTT
CASSPGTGGNQPQHF
>-|TRBD2|TRBV7-3|TRBJ2-3
TGTGCCAGCAGCCCTGGACTAGCGGTTCTTAGCACAGATACGCAGTATTTT
CASSPGLAVLSTDTQYF
>once|TRBD2|TRBV9|TRBJ2-3
TGTGCCAGCAGCCAGGGACTAGGCAGCACAGATACGCAGTATTTT
CASSQGLGSTDTQYF
>-|-|TRBV30|TRBJ1-6
TGTGCCTGGAGTGTACCGGCGGCCGGTATCGTCTATAATTCACCCCTCCACTTT
CAWSVPAAGIVYNSPLHF
>-|-|TRBV2|TRBJ1-2
TGTGCCAGCAGCGTGGACAGTTTCTATGGCTACACCTTC
CASSVDSFYGYTF
>-|TRBD2|TRBV5-1|TRBJ2-1
TGCGCCAGCAGCTTGATACCACAGCGGGGTGAGCAGTTCTTC
CASSLIPQRGEQFF
>-|TRBD2|TRBV9|TRBJ2-3
TGTGCCAGCAGCGTAGGGCTAGCGGGAGGCTGGACAGATACGCAGTATTTT
CASSVGLAGGWTDTQYF
>-|-|TRBV5-1|TRBJ1-5
TGCGCCAGCAGCGCCGACACCAATCAGCCCCAGCATTTT
CASSADTNQPQHF
>-|-|TRBV6-5|TRBJ2-7
TGTGCCAGCAGTACAGGATTCTCCTACGAGCAGTACTTC
CASSTGFSYEQYF
>-|TRBD2|TRBV3-1/TRBV3-2|TRBJ2-1
TGTGCCAGCAGCCAAGATTGGGGGAGGGTAAGTCATGAGCAGTTCTTC
CASSQDWGRVSHEQFF
>-|-|TRBV3-1/TRBV3-2|TRBJ2-1
TGTGCCAGCAGCCAGGGACTCTCTCCCTCTCTCTTC
CASSQGLSPSLF
>once|TRBD1|TRBV5-4|TRBJ2-3
TGTGCCAGCAGCTTACCGGGACAGGGGACAGATACGCAGTATTTT
CASSLPGQGTDTQYF
>-|TRBD2|TRBV7-8|TRBJ2-5
TGTGCCAGCAGCCCTACTAGCGGGTCGTACCAAGAGACCCAGTACTTC
CASSPTSGSYQETQYF
>-|-|TRBV5-1|TRBJ2-5
TGCGCCAGCCAAGGTGGCCGAGGGACCCAGTACTTC
CASQGGRGTQYF
>-|TRBD1|TRBV7-9|TRBJ2-2
TGTGCCAGCAGCTCCGGGACAGGGGTTACCGGGGAGCTGTTTTTT
CASSSGTGVTGELFF
>few|TRBD2|TRBV5-1|TRBJ2-2
TGCGCCAGCAGCGGACCTAGCGGGAGCGACACCGGGGAGCTGTTTTTT
CASSGPSGSDTGELFF
>-|-|TRBV30|TRBJ2-7
TGTGCCTTGGAACCTTCCCAGACACCCGGATGGCACGAGCAGTACTTC
CALEPSQTPGWHEQYF
>-|TRBD2|TRBV28|TRBJ2-7
TGTGCCAGCAGTTTATTAGGTAGCGGGACCTCCTACGAGCAGTACTTC
CASSLLGSGTSYEQYF
>few|-|TRBV19|TRBJ2-1
TGTGCCAGTAGCAAGGACAGTAGATATCCCTACAATGAGCAGTTCTTC
CASSKDSRYPYNEQFF
>-|TRBD2|TRBV11-2|TRBJ2-1
TGTGCCAGCAGCACCCCACTAGCGGGAGACGATGAGCAGTTCTTC
CASSTPLAGDDEQFF
>-|TRBD1|TRBV7-9|TRBJ1-1
TGTGCCAGCAGCGTAGAACAGGGGGCTTACACTGAAGCTTTCTTT
CASSVEQGAYTEAFF
>-|-|TRBV30|TRBJ2-7
TGTGCCTGGACGATGCCCCTGGAGGAGCAGTACTTC
CAWTMPLEEQYF
>-|-|TRBV9|TRBJ2-1
TGTGCCAGCAGGGCGGGGACCTCCTACGGCAATGAGCAGTTCTTC
CASRAGTSYGNEQFF
>-|TRBD2|TRBV9|TRBJ2-1
TGTGCCAGCAGCGTAGCTACGGGGACTAGCGGGAGTTCGGACAATGAGCAGTTCTTC
CASSVATGTSGSSDNEQFF
>-|-|TRBV3-1/TRBV3-2|TRBJ1-1
TGTGCCAGCAGCCTGAGTGAGGGCACTGAAGCTTTCTTT
CASSLSEGTEAFF
>-|-|TRBV27|TRBJ1-1
TGTGCCAGCAGTTTGATAGAGAAGAACACTGAAGCTTTCTTT
CASSLIEKNTEAFF
>-|TRBD2|TRBV24-1|TRBJ2-7
TGTGCCACCAGTGATTGGGGGGGAGGGAGGCGGGACGAGCAGTACTTC
CATSDWGGGRRDEQYF
>-|-|TRBV19|TRBJ2-3
TGTGCCAGTAGTATCTATGCCAGGGGAGGGTCAGATACGCAGTATTTT
CASSIYARGGSDTQYF
>-|-|TRBV18|TRBJ2-5
TGTGCCAGCTCACCACGGGGCGGAGGGCAAGAGACCCAGTACTTC
CASSPRGGGQETQYF
>-|TRBD1|TRBV2|TRBJ1-5
TGTGCCAGCACCGAGGAGGGGGCGCGTAATCAGCCCCAGCATTTT
CASTEEGARNQPQHF
>-|TRBD1|TRBV25-1|TRBJ1-4
TGTGCCACCCTAGACAGGGGGGGTGAAAAACTGTTTTTT
CATLDRGGEKLFF
>-|TRBD1|TRBV7-9|TRBJ2-7
TGTGCCAGCAGCCCCCAGGGGGTATATTACGACGAGCAGTACTTC
CASSPQGVYYDEQYF
>few|-|TRBV5-4|TRBJ1-2
TGTGCCAGCAGCTGGGACCAGGACAGTAACTATGGCTACACCTTC
CASSWDQDSNYGYTF